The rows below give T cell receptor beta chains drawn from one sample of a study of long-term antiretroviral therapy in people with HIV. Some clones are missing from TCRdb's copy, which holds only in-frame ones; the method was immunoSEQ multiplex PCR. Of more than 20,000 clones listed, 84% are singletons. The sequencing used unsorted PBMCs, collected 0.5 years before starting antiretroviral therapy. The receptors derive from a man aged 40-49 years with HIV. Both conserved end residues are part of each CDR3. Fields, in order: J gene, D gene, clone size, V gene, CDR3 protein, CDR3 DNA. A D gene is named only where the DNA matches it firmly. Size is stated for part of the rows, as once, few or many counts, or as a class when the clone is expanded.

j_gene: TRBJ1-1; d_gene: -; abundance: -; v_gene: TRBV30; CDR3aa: CAWSVIGGTEAFF; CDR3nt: TGTGCCTGGAGTGTAATTGGGGGCACTGAAGCTTTCTTT
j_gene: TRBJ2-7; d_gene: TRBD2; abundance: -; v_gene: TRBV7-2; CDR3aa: CASSSWGGDYEQYF; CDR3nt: TGTGCCAGCAGCTCATGGGGGGGGGACTACGAGCAGTACTTC
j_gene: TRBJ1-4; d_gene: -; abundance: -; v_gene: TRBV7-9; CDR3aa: CASSLGLAATNEKLFF; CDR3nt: TGTGCCAGCAGTCTGGGGTTGGCAGCAACTAATGAAAAACTGTTTTTT
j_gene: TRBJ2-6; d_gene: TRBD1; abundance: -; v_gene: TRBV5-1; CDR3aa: CASTRETGKILSGANVLTF; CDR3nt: TGCGCCAGCACGCGTGAGACAGGGAAGATTCTCTCTGGGGCCAACGTCCTGACTTTC
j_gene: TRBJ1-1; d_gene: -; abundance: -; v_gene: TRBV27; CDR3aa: CASSPLFGGMNTEAFF; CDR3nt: TGTGCCAGCAGTCCCCTATTTGGAGGGATGAACACTGAAGCTTTCTTT
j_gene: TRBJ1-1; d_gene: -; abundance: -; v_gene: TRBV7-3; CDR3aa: CASSDDRNTEAFF; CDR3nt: TGTGCCAGCTCCGACGACCGAAACACTGAAGCTTTCTTT
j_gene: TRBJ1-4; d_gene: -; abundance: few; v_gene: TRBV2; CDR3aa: CASRRGEGSPNEKLFF; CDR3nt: TGTGCCAGCAGGAGGGGGGAGGGTAGCCCGAATGAAAAACTGTTTTTT
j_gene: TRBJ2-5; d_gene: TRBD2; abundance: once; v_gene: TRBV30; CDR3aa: CAWGSGGETQYF; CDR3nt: TGTGCCTGGGGGAGCGGGGGAGAGACCCAGTACTTC
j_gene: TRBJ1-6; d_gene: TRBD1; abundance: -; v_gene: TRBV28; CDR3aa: CASRSPGQRNSPLHF; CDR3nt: TGTGCCAGCCGTTCCCCGGGACAGAGAAATTCACCCCTCCACTTT
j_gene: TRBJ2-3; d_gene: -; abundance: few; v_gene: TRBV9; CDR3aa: CASSVMLGAGASDTQYF; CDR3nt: TGTGCCAGCAGCGTGATGCTTGGTGCGGGGGCCTCGGATACGCAGTATTTT
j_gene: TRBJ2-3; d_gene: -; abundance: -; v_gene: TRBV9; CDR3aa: CASSVGAQDGDTQYF; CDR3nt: TGTGCCAGCAGCGTAGGGGCCCAGGATGGAGATACGCAGTATTTT
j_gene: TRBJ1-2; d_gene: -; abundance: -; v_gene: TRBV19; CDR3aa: CASSIGQGYTF; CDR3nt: TGTGCCAGTAGTATCGGACAGGGCTACACCTTC
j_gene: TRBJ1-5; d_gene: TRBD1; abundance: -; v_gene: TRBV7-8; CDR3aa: CASSLGGTGRDQPQHF; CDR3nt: TGTGCCAGCAGCTTAGGCGGGACAGGGCGGGATCAGCCCCAGCATTTT
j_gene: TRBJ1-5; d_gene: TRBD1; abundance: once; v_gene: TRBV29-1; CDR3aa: CSVATGGADQPQHF; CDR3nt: TGCAGCGTCGCCACAGGGGGCGCGGATCAGCCCCAGCATTTT
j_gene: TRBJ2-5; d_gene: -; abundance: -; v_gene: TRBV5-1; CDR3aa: CASSHTSETQYF; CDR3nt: TGCGCCAGCAGCCACACATCGGAGACCCAGTACTTC